One sample yielded the 10 T cell receptor delta chains listed below, sequenced in a study of Vδ1+ human thymocytes. Whole-study findings and limits: In the thymus, TRG and TRD repertoires looked highly polyclonal with Gaussian CDR3 lengths.

No cognate antigen is known for these TCRs. RNA was extracted from the cells and then reverse transcribed. The CDR3 regions were amplified by multiplex PCR from V-gene primers to a constant-region primer. TCRdb reanalysed the multiplex PCR reads with CATT. The profile covers 45,000 to 75,000 delta-chain clones, with over 12% appearing a single time and about 0.35% taken by the ten largest. The specimen sequenced was Vdelta1+ gamma-delta thymocytes from the thymus. Subset described: FACS-sorted CD3+ TCRalphabeta- TCRVdelta1+ TCRVdelta2- thymocytes. The source is a girl in the first two years of life who had congenital heart surgery.

The chain uses TRDV1 and TRDJ1, with TRDD2 as a possible D gene (5 bases). The V end was cut by 4 bases, the J end by 3 bases, with 21 bases between. The germline V gene encodes CDR1 TSWWSYY and CDR2 QGS. This CDR3 has 17 amino acids. The CDR3 DNA is TGTGCTCTTGGGGGCCCTACACCGACAGAAGGATCCGATAAACTCATCTTT. Translation gives CALGGPTPTEGSDKLIF.

This clone was seen a handful of times. The chain recombines TRDV1 with TRDJ1; a possible D gene is TRDD3 (10 bases). V dropped 3 bases and J dropped 3 bases, with 38 bases sitting between them. This CDR3 has 23 amino acids. Germline V lookup: CDR1 TSWWSYY, CDR2 QGS. The CDR3 DNA follows: TGTGCTCTTGGGGAGGGATCCTTCCTACGATCTCCCGGGGGATACGCGGGACCCGATAAACTCATCTTT. Its protein is CALGEGSFLRSPGGYAGPDKLIF.

The V and J genes are TRDV1 and TRDJ1, with TRDD2 as a possible D gene (5 bases). The length of the CDR3 is 18 residues. Between the trimmed V and J ends, which lost 1 base and 4 bases, there was a span of 22 bases. The germline V gene has CDR1 TSWWSYY and CDR2 QGS. This CDR3 is CALGEHLPKDPTLDKLIF. CDR3 DNA: TGTGCTCTTGGGGAACACCTCCCCAAAGACCCTACACTCGATAAACTCATCTTT.

The rearrangement uses TRDV1 and TRDJ1, with TRDD3 matching over 12 bases. V lost 0 bases and J lost 3; bases outside the gene matches: 14. Per the germline V gene, CDR1 is TSWWSYY and CDR2 is QGS. The CDR3 is 20 residues long. The CDR3 loop reads CALGELARAGGYVVPDKLIF. CDR3 DNA sequence: TGTGCTCTTGGGGAACTGGCACGGGCTGGGGGATACGTTGTGCCCGATAAACTCATCTTT.

This chain links TRDV1 with TRDJ1, with D tentatively TRDD3 (7 bases). This CDR3 region has 21 residues. The ends were cut back, 4 bases at V and 0 bases at J, with 30 bases in the middle. Germline V gene sequence: CDR1 TSWWSYY, CDR2 QGS. This CDR3 is CALGAGLPIGGAGGYTDKLIF. The CDR3, as DNA: TGTGCTCTTGGGGCGGGCCTTCCAATCGGCGGTGCGGGGGGATACACCGATAAACTCATCTTT.

The J gene is TRDJ1, the V gene TRDV1, with 10 bases matching TRDD3. Germline CDR1 TSWWSYY, CDR2 QGS. The ends lost 3 bases at V and 0 bases at J; junction bases unmatched: 13. This CDR3 region has 19 residues. This CDR3 reads CALGDKGGTGGSYTDKLIF. DNA of the CDR3: TGTGCTCTTGGGGACAAAGGAGGTACTGGGGGATCGTACACCGATAAACTCATCTTT.

In this sample, this clone turned up a few times. The rearrangement joins TRDV1 to TRDJ1, with TRDD3 matching over 7 bases. Germline assignment: CDR1 TSWWSYY and CDR2 QGS. V shed 0 bases, J shed 0 bases, and the junction held 31 bases outside the gene matches. There are 25 residues in the CDR3. CDR3 in DNA: TGTGCTCTTGGGGAACTCTTAAACGCCATCATCCATCCCGGGCATACTGGGGAATACACCGATAAACTCATCTTT. Translating it yields CALGELLNAIIHPGHTGEYTDKLIF.

The V gene is TRDV1, the J gene TRDJ1; 9 bases agree with TRDD2. Looked up from germline, CDR1 is TSWWSYY and CDR2 is QGS. The junction had 14 bases not matched to a gene; V was cut back by 5 bases and J by 1 base. This CDR3 has 18 residues. For the CDR3, the DNA is TGTGCTCTTGGGTCCACCTTCCTACCCCAAAATTTCACCGATAAACTCATCTTT. Translation gives CALGSTFLPQNFTDKLIF.

This clone was detected many times. The rearrangement links TRDV2 to TRDJ1, with 7 bases aligning to TRDD3. Germline CDR1 reads GEAIGNYY; CDR2 reads EKD. J gave up 4 bases and V 3 bases, and 13 bases lay outside the gene matches. The CDR3 consists of 16 residues. The CDR3 region is CACDPYWGMYVDKLIF. CDR3 DNA: TGTGCCTGTGACCCTTACTGGGGTATGTACGTCGATAAACTCATCTTT.

This sequence joins TRDV1 and TRDJ1, with 10 bases that match TRDD3. Trimming cost V 7 bases and J 3 bases; bases outside gene matches: 26. The germline CDR1 and CDR2 sequences are TSWWSYY and QGS. CDR3 length: 21 amino acids. In DNA form, the CDR3 reads TGTGCTCTTGCGCCGAAACCTACTACCCCATGTACTGGGGGATCCCCCGATAAACTCATCTTT. Encoded protein: CALAPKPTTPCTGGSPDKLIF.